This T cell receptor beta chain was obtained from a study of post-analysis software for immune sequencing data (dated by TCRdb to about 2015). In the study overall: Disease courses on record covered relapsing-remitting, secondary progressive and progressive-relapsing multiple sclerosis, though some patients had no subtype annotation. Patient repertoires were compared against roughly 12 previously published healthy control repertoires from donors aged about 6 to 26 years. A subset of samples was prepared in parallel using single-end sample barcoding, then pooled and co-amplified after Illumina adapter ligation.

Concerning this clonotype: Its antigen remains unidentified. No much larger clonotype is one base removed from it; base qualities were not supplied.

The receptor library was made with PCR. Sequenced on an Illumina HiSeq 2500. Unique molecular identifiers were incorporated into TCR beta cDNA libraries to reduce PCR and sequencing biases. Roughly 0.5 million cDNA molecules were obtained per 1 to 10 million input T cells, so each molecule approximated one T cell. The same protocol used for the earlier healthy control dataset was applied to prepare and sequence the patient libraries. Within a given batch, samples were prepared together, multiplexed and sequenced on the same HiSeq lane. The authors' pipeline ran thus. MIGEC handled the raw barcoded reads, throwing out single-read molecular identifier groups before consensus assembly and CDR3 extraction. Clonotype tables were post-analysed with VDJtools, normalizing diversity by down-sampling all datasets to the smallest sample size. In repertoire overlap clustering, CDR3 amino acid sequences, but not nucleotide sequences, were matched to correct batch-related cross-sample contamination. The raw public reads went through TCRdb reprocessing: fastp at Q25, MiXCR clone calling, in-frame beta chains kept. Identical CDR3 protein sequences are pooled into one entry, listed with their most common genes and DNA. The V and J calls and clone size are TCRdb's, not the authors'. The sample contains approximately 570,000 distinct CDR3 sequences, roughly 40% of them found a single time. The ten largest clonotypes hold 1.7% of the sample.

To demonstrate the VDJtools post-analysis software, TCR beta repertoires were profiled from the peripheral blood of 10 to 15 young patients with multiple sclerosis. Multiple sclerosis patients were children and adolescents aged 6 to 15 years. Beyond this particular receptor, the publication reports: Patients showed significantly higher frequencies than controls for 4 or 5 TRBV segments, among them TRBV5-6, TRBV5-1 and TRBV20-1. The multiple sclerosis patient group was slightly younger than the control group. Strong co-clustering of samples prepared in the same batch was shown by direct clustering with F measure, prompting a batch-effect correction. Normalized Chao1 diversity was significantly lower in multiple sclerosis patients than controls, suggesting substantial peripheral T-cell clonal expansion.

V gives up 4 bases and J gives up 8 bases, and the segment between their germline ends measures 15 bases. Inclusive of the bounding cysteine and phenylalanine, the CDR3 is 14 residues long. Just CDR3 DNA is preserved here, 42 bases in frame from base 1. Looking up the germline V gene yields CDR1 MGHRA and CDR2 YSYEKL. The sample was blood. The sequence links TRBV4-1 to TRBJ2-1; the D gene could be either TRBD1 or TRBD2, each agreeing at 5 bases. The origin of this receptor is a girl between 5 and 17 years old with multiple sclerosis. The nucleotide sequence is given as TGCGCCAGCAGCCGAACCGGGACGGGCGATGAGCAGTTCTTC. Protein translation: CASSRTGTGDEQFF.